The sequence of this TCR beta chain was determined in a study of patients and donors after allogeneic stem cell transplantation. TCRdb independently ran MiXCR on the RT-PCR reads; one entry per CDR3 protein. The repertoire includes fewer than 200,000 distinct CDR3 sequences, roughly 30% of them detected once, and about 3% sits in the top ten. CDR3 size: 15 residues. V lost 5 bases and J lost 5; bases outside the gene matches: 11. Germline CDR1 MNHNY, CDR2 SVGAGI (reference sequence). The receptor's source is a human donor who was either an allogeneic HSCT recipient or a stem cell or donor lymphocyte infusion donor (not recorded which). It is not recorded whose cells these are; they may come from a transplant donor. The sample consisted of blood, either unsorted or a sorted T cell fraction (not recorded which). The chain uses TRBV6-6 and TRBJ1-1, with TRBD1 matching 7 bases. The CDR3 here is CASSLQRGLPTEAFF. As DNA, the CDR3 is TGTGCCAGCAGTCTCCAGAGGGGGCTGCCGACTGAAGCTTTCTTT.